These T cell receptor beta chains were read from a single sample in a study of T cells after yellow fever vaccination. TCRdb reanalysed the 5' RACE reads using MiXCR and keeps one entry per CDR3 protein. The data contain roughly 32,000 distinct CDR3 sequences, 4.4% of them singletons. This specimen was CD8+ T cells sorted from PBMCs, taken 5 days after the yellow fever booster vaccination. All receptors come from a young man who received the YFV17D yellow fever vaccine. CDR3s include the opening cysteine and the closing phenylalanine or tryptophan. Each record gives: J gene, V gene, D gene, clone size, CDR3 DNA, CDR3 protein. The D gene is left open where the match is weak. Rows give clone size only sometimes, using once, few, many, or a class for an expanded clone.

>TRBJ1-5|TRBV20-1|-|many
TGCAGTGCTCAATCAGGGAACCAGCCCCAGCATTTT
CSAQSGNQPQHF
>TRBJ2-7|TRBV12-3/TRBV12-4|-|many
TGTGCCAGCAAACAGGGTTCGGGGGAGCAGTACTTC
CASKQGSGEQYF
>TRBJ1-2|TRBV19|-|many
TGTGCCAGTACAGGGGATTGGGGCTATGGCTACACCTTC
CASTGDWGYGYTF
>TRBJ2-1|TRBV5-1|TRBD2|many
TGCGCCAGCGGAATAGCGGGAGGTTCATATGAGCAGTTCTTC
CASGIAGGSYEQFF
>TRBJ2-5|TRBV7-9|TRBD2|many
TGTGCCAGCAGCCAGACTAGCGGTCGCCAAGAGACCCAGTACTTC
CASSQTSGRQETQYF
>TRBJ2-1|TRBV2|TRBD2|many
TGTGCCAGCATACGGTCCGGACTAGCGGTTCCGGATGAGCAGTTCTTC
CASIRSGLAVPDEQFF
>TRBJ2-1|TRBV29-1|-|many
TGCAGCGTTGAAGTAGGACATTCCTACAATGAGCAGTTCTTC
CSVEVGHSYNEQFF
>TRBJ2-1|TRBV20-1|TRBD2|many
TGCAGTGCCTCAAGGACTAGCGCTTACAATGAGCAGTTCTTC
CSASRTSAYNEQFF
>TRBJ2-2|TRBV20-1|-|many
TGCAGTGCTACACGTACCGGGAGATCTACCGGGGAGCTGTTTTTT
CSATRTGRSTGELFF
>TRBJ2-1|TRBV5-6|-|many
TGTGCCAGCAGCTTGGAGACTAGCTACAATGAGCAGTTCTTC
CASSLETSYNEQFF
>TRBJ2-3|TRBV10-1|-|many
TGCGCCAGCAGGGCTAACCACGGGGCAGATACGCAGTATTTT
CASRANHGADTQYF
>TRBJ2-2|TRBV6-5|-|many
TGTGCCAGCAGTTACGCGCCTAGTCCCATCTCGGGGGAGCTGTTTTTT
CASSYAPSPISGELFF
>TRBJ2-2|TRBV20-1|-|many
TGCAGTGCTAGACCCCGGGACGAACCGGACGGGGAGCTGTTTTTT
CSARPRDEPDGELFF
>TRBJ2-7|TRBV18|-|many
TGTGCCAGCTCACCACAGGAGGGGCGGACCTACGAGCAGTACTTC
CASSPQEGRTYEQYF
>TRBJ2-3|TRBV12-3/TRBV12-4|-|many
TGTGCCAGCAGTTACCTCCCCACAGATACGCAGTATTTT
CASSYLPTDTQYF
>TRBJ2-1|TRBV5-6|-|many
TGTGCCAGCAGCTGGGGGAGTGAGCAGTTCTTC
CASSWGSEQFF
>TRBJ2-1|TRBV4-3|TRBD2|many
TGCGCCAGCAGCCAAGATCGGGTGACTAGCGGAGACTACAATGAGCAGTTCTTC
CASSQDRVTSGDYNEQFF
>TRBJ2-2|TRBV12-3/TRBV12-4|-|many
TGTGCCAGCCGACCTTCCGGGACACCTGACGGGGAGCTGTTTTTT
CASRPSGTPDGELFF
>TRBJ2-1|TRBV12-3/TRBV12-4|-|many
TGTGCCAGCAGTTTCCGTGGGGAGCAGTTCTTC
CASSFRGEQFF
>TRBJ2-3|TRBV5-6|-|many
TGTGCCAGTAAGAGCCAAGGGGGACTATTGGATACGCAGTATTTT
CASKSQGGLLDTQYF
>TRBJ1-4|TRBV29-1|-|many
TGCAGCGTAGAGACCGGGATTGAAGCTGAAAAACTGTTTTTT
CSVETGIEAEKLFF
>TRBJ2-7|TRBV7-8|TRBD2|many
TGTGCCAGCAGCTTAGAGTTAGGGAGGGCCAGCTCCTACGAGCAGTACTTC
CASSLELGRASSYEQYF
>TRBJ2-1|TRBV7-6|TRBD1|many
TGTGCCAGCAGCCTCGGACAGGGGGCGAGTGAGCAGTTCTTC
CASSLGQGASEQFF
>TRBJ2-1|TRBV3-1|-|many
TGTGCCAGCGGGGCTTTGATTAATGCGGGGTCTCTTGGGAATGAGCAGTTCTTC
CASGALINAGSLGNEQFF
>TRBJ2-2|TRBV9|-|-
TGTGCCAGCAGCGACCGGGCCGCATTCAACACCGGGGAGCTGTTTTTT
CASSDRAAFNTGELFF
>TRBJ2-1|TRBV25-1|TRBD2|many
TGTGCCAGCAGCACCGGATGGTCCGGGAGGGCCAATGAGCAGTTCTTC
CASSTGWSGRANEQFF
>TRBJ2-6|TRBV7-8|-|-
TGTTCCAGCAGCTTAGCTGGGGCCAACGTCCTGACTTTC
CSSSLAGANVLTF
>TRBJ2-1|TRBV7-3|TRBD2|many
TGTGCCAGCAGCCTAGCGGGAGGGCAAAACAATGAGCAGTTCTTC
CASSLAGGQNNEQFF
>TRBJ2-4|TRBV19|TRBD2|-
TGTGCCAGTAGTATGGGGGGGGCCAAAAACATTCAGTACTTC
CASSMGGAKNIQYF
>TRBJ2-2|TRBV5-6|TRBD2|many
TGTGCCAGCAGCCCGGAAAGCCCTAATAGCGGGAGGGCTATCACCGGGGAGCTGTTTTTT
CASSPESPNSGRAITGELFF
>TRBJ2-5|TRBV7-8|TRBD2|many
TGTGCCAGCAGAGAGGTGGGACTAGCGGGATCCCAAGAGACCCAGTACTTC
CASREVGLAGSQETQYF
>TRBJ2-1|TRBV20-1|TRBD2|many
TGCAGTGCTAGAGGACGGGCGGGAGGGCCCTCCTACAATGAGCAGTTCTTC
CSARGRAGGPSYNEQFF
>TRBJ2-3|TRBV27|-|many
TGTGCCAGCCTAATCAGCACAGATACGCAGTATTTT
CASLISTDTQYF
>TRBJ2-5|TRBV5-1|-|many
TGCGCCAGCAGCCTAGTTGACGAGTCGGAGACCCAGTACTTC
CASSLVDESETQYF
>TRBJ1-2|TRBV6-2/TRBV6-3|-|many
TGTGCCAGCAGTTACTCCAACTCTGCCGGGGGTTCTGGGGGCTACACCTTC
CASSYSNSAGGSGGYTF
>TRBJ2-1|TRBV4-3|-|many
TGCGCCAGCAGCCAAGGTTCAGGCAATGAGCAGTTCTTC
CASSQGSGNEQFF
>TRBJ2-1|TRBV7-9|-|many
TGTGCCAGCATCAAACTGTCCCCCGGAAGCTCCTACAATGAGCAGTTCTTC
CASIKLSPGSSYNEQFF
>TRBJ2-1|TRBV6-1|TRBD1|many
TGTGCCAGCAGTGAAGATGAGACAGGGGCGAATGAGCAGTTCTTC
CASSEDETGANEQFF
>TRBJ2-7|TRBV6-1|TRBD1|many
TGTGCCAGCAGTCAAGGGACAGCGACCTACGAGCAGTACTTC
CASSQGTATYEQYF
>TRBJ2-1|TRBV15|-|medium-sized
TGTGCCACCAGCAGAGATGCGGGCGCCTACAATGAGCAGTTCTTC
CATSRDAGAYNEQFF
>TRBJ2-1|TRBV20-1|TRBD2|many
TGCAGTGCTAGAGGCCTACCATCTTCCAGCGGGGAGGGATACAATGAGCAGTTCTTC
CSARGLPSSSGEGYNEQFF